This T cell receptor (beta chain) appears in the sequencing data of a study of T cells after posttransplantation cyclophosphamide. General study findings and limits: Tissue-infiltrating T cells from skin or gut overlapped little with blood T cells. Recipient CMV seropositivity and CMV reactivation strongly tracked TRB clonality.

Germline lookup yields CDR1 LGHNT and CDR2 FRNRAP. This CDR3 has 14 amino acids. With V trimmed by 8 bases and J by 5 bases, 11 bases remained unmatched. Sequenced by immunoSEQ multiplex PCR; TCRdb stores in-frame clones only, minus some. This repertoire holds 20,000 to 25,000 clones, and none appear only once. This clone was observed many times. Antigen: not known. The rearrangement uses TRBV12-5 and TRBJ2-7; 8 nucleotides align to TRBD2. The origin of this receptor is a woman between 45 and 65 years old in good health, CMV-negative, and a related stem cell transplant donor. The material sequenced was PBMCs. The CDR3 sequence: CASSKDGRGNEQYF. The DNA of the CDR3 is TGTGCTAGTTCAAAGGACGGGAGGGGAAACGAGCAGTACTTC.